The clone carrying this TCR beta chain was detected a few times. Antigen unknown. Isolating PBMCs gave at least 6.5 million of these cells per sample. This sample was taken from a study of blood T cells in healthy people across ages. Study-wide points: Age showed a roughly linear inverse relationship with TCR beta diversity per million T cells. Diversity was higher, and naive CD4+ cells more numerous, in long-lived donors than in aged donors.

Trimming left V 4 bases short and J 7 bases short, with 12 bases between. Germline CDR1 reads SGHRS; CDR2 reads YFSETQ. The CDR3 is 13 amino acids. Through a sample-barcoded 5' primer and a J-beta primer mix, a second PCR was run for about 6 to 11 cycles. Template switching added a 12-random-nucleotide identifier to every cDNA molecule. TCRdb fed the 5' RACE reads into MiXCR, producing one record per CDR3 protein. This table has hundreds of thousands of distinct CDR3 sequences, about 52% appearing once. The receptor comes from an older woman in good health. The chain recombines TRBV5-1 with TRBJ2-1; D remains unclear. Sequencing was done on a sample of blood. CDR3 sequence (DNA): TGCGCCAGCAGCGCATGGCAGTCTAATGAGCAGTTCTTC. Translation gives CASSAWQSNEQFF.